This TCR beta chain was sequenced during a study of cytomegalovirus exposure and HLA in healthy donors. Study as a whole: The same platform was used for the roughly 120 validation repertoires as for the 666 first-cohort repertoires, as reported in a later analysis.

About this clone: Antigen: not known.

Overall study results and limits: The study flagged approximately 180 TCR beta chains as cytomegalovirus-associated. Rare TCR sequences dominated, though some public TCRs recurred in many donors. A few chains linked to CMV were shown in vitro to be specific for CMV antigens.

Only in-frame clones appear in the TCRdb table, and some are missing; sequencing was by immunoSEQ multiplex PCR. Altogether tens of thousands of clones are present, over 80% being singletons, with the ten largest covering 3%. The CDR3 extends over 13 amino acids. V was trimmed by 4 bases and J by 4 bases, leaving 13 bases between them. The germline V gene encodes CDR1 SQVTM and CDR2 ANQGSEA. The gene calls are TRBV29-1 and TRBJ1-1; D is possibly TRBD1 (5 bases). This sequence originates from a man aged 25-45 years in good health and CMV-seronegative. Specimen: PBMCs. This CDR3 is CSVVFRRGTEAFF. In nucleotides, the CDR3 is TGCAGCGTTGTATTTCGTAGGGGCACTGAAGCTTTCTTT.